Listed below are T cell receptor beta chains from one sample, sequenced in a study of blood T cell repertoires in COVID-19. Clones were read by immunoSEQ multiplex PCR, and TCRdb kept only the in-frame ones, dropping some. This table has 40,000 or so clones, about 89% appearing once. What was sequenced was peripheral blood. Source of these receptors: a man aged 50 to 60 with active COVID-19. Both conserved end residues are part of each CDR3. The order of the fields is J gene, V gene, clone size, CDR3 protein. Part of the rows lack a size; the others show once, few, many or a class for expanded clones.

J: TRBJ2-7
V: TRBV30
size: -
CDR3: CALKLGGSSYEQYF

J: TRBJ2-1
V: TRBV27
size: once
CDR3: CASSVGGEQFF

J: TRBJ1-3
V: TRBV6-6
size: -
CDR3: CASTSRVSGNTIYF

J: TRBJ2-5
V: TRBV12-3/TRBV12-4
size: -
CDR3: CASRAGVRETQYF

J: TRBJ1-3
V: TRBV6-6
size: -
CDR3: CASSAGGAPGNTIYF

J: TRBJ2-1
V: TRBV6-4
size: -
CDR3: CASSQDRGFYNEQFF

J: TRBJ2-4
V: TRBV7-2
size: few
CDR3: CASSGVTKNIQYF

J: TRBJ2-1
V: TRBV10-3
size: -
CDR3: CAISDLQGARFF

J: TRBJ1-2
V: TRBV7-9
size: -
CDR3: CASSFPRWGGSSNYGYTF

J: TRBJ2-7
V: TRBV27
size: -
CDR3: CASSDLDRLAYEQYF

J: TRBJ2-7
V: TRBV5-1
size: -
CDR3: CASSGLIAGGPSEQYF

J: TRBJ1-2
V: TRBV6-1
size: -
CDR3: CASSEALWGRGYTF

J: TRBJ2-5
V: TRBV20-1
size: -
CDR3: CSARDKETQYF

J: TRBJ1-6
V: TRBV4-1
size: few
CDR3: CASSQDRETPLHF

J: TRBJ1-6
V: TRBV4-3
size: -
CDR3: CASSQDLSPPLHF

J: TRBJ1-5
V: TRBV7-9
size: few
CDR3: CASSSSAAGNQPQHF

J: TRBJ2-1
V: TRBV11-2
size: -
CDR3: CASSLRFSSGEMFF

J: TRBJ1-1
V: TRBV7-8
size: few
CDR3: CASSPQGPNTEAFF

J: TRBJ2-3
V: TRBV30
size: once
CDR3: CACGGSTDTQYF

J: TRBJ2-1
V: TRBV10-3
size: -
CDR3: CAISPSGRTTYNEQFF

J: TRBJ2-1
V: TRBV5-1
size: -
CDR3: CASSLEASGGKEQFF

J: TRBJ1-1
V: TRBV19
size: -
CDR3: CASNEATGRGLSFF

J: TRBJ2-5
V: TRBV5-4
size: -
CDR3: CASSRLGGQETQYF

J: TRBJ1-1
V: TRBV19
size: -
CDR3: CASSIDLIGTEAFF

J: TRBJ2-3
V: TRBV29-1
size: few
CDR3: CSVGTGGKRDTQYF

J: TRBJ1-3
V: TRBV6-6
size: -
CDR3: CASSYSVDTIYF

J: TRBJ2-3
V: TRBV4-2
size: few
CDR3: CASSPPVDRGRLTASTDTQYF

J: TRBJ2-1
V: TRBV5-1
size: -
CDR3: CASSADRADNEQFF

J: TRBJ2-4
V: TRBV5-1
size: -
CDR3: CASSPGQQNIQYF

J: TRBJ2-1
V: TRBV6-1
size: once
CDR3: CASSARGSGGRNEQFF

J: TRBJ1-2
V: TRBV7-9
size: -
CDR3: CASSTSIYGYTF

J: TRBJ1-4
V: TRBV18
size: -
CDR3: CASSPGQPNEKLFF

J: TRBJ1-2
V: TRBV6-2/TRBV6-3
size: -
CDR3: CASSYSIGNYGYTF

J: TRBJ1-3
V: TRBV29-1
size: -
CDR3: CSVERWDSSAHTIYF

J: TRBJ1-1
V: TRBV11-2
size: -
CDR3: CASSLDLTGGVNTEAFF

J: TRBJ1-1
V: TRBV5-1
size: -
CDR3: CASSLGGDTEAFF

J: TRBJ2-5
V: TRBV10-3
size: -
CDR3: CAISANGPQETQYF

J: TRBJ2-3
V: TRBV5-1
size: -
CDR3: CASSSGLATTDTQYF

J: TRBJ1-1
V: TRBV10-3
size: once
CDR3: CAISDSTGVDTEAFF

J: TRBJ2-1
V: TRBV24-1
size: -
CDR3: CATSDPGQGLNNEQFF

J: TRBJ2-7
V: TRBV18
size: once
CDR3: CASSRVAGDSEQYF